This T cell receptor (beta chain) was obtained from a study of Ad26.COV2.S vaccination and SARS-CoV-2 variants. Comments on this clone: Its cognate antigen is unknown.

The data were produced by immunoSEQ multiplex PCR, yet TCRdb's version contains in-frame clones alone and is incomplete. This sample yields around 300,000 clones, of which 75% to 90% are seen a single time; about 5% belongs to the top ten. The V and J ends lost 1 base and 4 bases respectively, with 4 bases between them. The CDR3 loop spans 12 amino acids. CDR1 SGHTA and CDR2 FQGNSA come from the germline V gene. General study points: Vaccine recipients surpassed placebo recipients in spike-specific TCR breadth.

As to treatment: 15 to 20 received Ad26.COV2.S at low or high dose, single or two shots; about five received placebo; per-sample allocation not given. After the first vaccine or placebo injection, samples were drawn on day 63. This sequence joins TRBV7-2 and TRBJ1-2; D is unclear. The clonotype comes from a person aged 18-65 years who received the Ad26.COV2.S COVID-19 vaccine or a placebo. The material was peripheral blood, obtained in a trial of Ad26.COV2.S vaccine versus placebo. Here the CDR3 DNA reads TGTGCCAGCAGCTTAGATGGCTATGGCTACACCTTC. Its protein is CASSLDGYGYTF. Looking up the rest from reference TRBV7-2 and TRBJ1-2 gives the full variable domain: GAGVSQSPSNKVTEKGKDVELRCDPISGHTALYWYRQSLGQGLEFLIYFQGNSAPDKSGLPSDRFSAERTGGSVSTLTIQRTQQEDSAVYLCASSLDGYGYTFGSGTRLTVV.